The 22 T cell receptor beta chains given below trace back to one sample, sequenced in a study of cytomegalovirus exposure and HLA in healthy donors. Primers included in the PCR were 60 Vbeta and 13 Jbeta primers. TCRdb's table, derived via immunoSEQ multiplex PCR, lists solely in-frame clones and lacks some. The data hold approximately 150,000 clones, with 64% observed a single time. The source material was PBMCs. These receptor sequences come from a woman aged 30 to 39 in good health and CMV-seropositive.

This clone came up once. The V call is TRBV30, the J call TRBJ2-7; 10 bases are shared with TRBD2. CDR3 length: 14 residues. CDR1 and CDR2 (germline): GTSNPN, SVGIG (reference sequence). The V segment lost 3 bases and the J segment 3 bases; nucleotides outside the gene matches: 5. CDR3 DNA sequence: TGTGCCTGGAGCTCAGGACTAGCGGTCTACGAGCAGTACTTC. Translation gives CAWSSGLAVYEQYF.

This chain joins TRBV6-5 and TRBJ2-5, with 7 positions matching TRBD1. The CDR3 runs 14 residues. CDR1 MNHEY and CDR2 SVGAGI come from the germline V gene. Trimming removed 0 bases from V and 5 bases from J; junction bases left unmatched: 3. The chain's CDR3 is CASSYSTGLETQYF. The CDR3, as DNA: TGTGCCAGCAGTTACTCGACAGGGTTGGAGACCCAGTACTTC.

V usage is TRBV11-1 and J usage is TRBJ1-1, with 7 bases aligning to TRBD1. After removal of 6 bases from V and 1 base from J, the junction contained 5 bases not matched to a gene. Germline V gene data show CDR1 as SGHAT and CDR2 as FQDESV (reference sequence). The length of the CDR3 is 14 residues. The CDR3 protein is CASSFRGENTEAFF. The CDR3 bases are TGTGCCAGCAGTTTCAGGGGGGAGAACACTGAAGCTTTCTTT.

The V call is TRBV11-2, the J call TRBJ1-1, with D possibly matching TRBD1 (6 bases). The CDR3 covers 14 residues. The germline V gene encodes CDR1 SGHAT and CDR2 FQNNGV. V was trimmed by 2 bases and J by 6 bases, leaving 13 bases between them. The CDR3 reads CASSLMGAPSEAFF. The CDR3 DNA sequence: TGTGCCAGCAGCTTAATGGGGGCGCCGTCTGAAGCTTTCTTT.

The chain carries TRBV11-2 and TRBJ1-2; no firm D call. V lost 2 bases to trimming and J lost 4 bases, with 11 bases between them. CDR1 and CDR2 from the germline V gene are SGHAT and FQNNGV. This CDR3 spans 14 amino acids. The CDR3 loop is CASSLKWALYGYTF. The CDR3 nucleotides read TGTGCCAGCAGCTTAAAGTGGGCACTCTATGGCTACACCTTC.

The CDR3 protein is CASSPAGLDTDTQYF. The CDR3 region has the DNA TGTGCCAGCAGCCCCGCGGGGTTGGACACAGATACGCAGTATTTT. The chain carries TRBV13 and TRBJ2-3; TRBD2 is a possible D gene (6 bases). The V end was cut by 5 bases, the J end by 2 bases, with 14 bases between. Looked up from germline, CDR1 is PRHDT and CDR2 is FYEKMQ (reference sequence). This CDR3 region has 15 residues.

The V call is TRBV5-4, the J call TRBJ1-1, with D perhaps TRBD1 (6 bases). Germline assignment: CDR1 SGHNT and CDR2 YYREEE (reference sequence). V was clipped by 4 bases and J by 4 bases, with 14 bases between them. The CDR3 loop spans 14 amino acids. The CDR3 nucleotides are TGTGCCAGCAGCCCCACCTGGGGGCCCACTGAAGCTTTCTTT. Protein product: CASSPTWGPTEAFF. Drawing the rest from reference TRBV5-4 and TRBJ1-1, the complete variable domain is ETGVTQSPTHLIKTRGQQVTLRCSSQSGHNTVSWYQQALGQGPQFIFQYYREEENGRGNFPPRFSGLQFPNYSSELNVNALELDDSALYLCASSPTWGPTEAFFGQGTRLTVV.

This clone came up a few times. This chain connects TRBV5-1 to TRBJ1-6; TRBD1 is a possible D gene (5 bases). Trimming removed 4 bases at V and 8 bases at J, with 22 bases between. CDR3 size: 17 residues. Germline CDR1 is SGHRS and CDR2 is YFSETQ. Written as DNA, the CDR3 is TGCGCCAGCAGCCCCCCGGACGGAGTGTGGGGGGATTCACCCCTCCACTTT. Protein product: CASSPPDGVWGDSPLHF. Variable domain in full (rest from reference TRBV5-1 and TRBJ1-6): KAGVTQTPRYLIKTRGQQVTLSCSPISGHRSVSWYQQTPGQGLQFLFEYFSETQRNKGNFPGRFSGRQFSNSRSEMNVSTLELGDSALYLCASSPPDGVWGDSPLHFGNGTRLTVT.

The chain recombines TRBV13 with TRBJ2-1, with D possibly being TRBD1 (5 bases). CDR1 PRHDT and CDR2 FYEKMQ come from the germline V gene (reference sequence). V lost 0 bases and J 4 bases, leaving 7 bases between the germline ends. The CDR3 runs 14 residues. Here the CDR3 reads CASSLGDKYNEQFF. The CDR3 nucleotides read TGTGCCAGCAGCTTAGGGGACAAGTACAATGAGCAGTTCTTC.

The chain is built from TRBV4-1 and TRBJ2-7; 14 positions match TRBD2. Germline V gene lookup returns CDR1 MGHRA and CDR2 YSYEKL. The CDR3 is 19 residues long. V was clipped by 0 bases and J by 3 bases; unmatched bases: 10. The CDR3 DNA sequence: TGCGCCAGCAGCCAAGAAACGACTAGCGGGGGGGCGGTAGGCTACGAGCAGTACTTC. Its protein is CASSQETTSGGAVGYEQYF.

The genes are TRBV10-3 and TRBJ1-1; D is uncertain. Trimming left V 0 bases short and J 2 bases short, with 10 bases between. From germline, CDR1 is ENHRY and CDR2 SYGVKD. The CDR3 totals 15 residues. The CDR3 coding sequence is TGTGCCATCAGTGAGTCGAGTCATAGAAACACTGAAGCTTTCTTT. Its translation: CAISESSHRNTEAFF.

This clone was detected a few times. This chain connects TRBV30 to TRBJ1-6; TRBD1 is a possible D gene (5 bases). Trimming took 0 bases from V and 6 from J, leaving 15 bases between them. Germline V gene data show CDR1 as GTSNPN and CDR2 as SVGIG (reference sequence). This CDR3 is 16 amino acids long. Here the CDR3 DNA reads TGTGCCTGGAGTGTAGGAGGGGCAGTCTCTAATTCACCCCTCCACTTT. It specifies CAWSVGGAVSNSPLHF.

The chain links TRBV6-5 to TRBJ1-1; D is possibly TRBD1 (6 bases). CDR3 size: 14 residues. From germline, CDR1 is MNHEY and CDR2 SVGAGI. Trimming left V 0 bases short and J 1 base short, with 6 bases between. The CDR3 loop is CASSYSTGNTEAFF. The DNA of the CDR3 is TGTGCCAGCAGTTACTCGACAGGGAACACTGAAGCTTTCTTT.

The J gene is TRBJ1-6, the V gene TRBV5-1, with a possible D match to TRBD1 (6 bases). V was shortened by 3 bases and J by 4 bases, with 11 bases between the two germline ends. The CDR3 loop spans 15 amino acids. Germline V gene sequence: CDR1 SGHRS, CDR2 YFSETQ. CDR3 protein: CASSSRQDYNSPLHF. CDR3 in DNA: TGCGCCAGCAGCTCACGACAGGATTATAATTCACCCCTCCACTTT.

The rearrangement links TRBV9 to TRBJ1-3; D not resolved. CDR1 and CDR2 (germline): SGDLS, YYNGEE. V shed 1 base and J shed 4 bases, with 9 bases lying between them. The CDR3 is 14 residues long. CDR3 coding DNA: TGTGCCAGCAGCGTAACGACATCCGGAAACACCATATATTTT. It yields the protein CASSVTTSGNTIYF.

The chain recombines TRBV6-5 with TRBJ1-5, with 7 bases identical to TRBD1. The CDR3 has 13 amino acids. Germline CDR1 reads MNHEY; CDR2 reads SVGAGI. The junction had 6 bases not matched to a gene; V was cut back by 6 bases and J by 7 bases. For the CDR3, the DNA is TGTGCCAGCAGCCGGGACAGTACGCAGCCCCAGCATTTT. This translates into CASSRDSTQPQHF.

This clone was counted a few times. The rearrangement joins TRBV6-4 to TRBJ2-1, with D perhaps TRBD2 (6 bases). Germline values: CDR1 MRHNA, CDR2 SNTAGT. Trimming cost V 6 bases and J 6 bases, with 12 bases left between them. CDR3 length: 13 amino acids. The CDR3 reads CASSPSEANEQFF. The CDR3 coding sequence is TGTGCCAGCAGCCCTAGCGAGGCCAATGAGCAGTTCTTC.

The chain carries TRBV4-1 and TRBJ2-2; no reliable D call. CDR3 size: 15 residues. The ends were cut back, 1 base at V and 5 bases at J, with 11 bases in the middle. Germline V gene sequence: CDR1 MGHRA, CDR2 YSYEKL. The CDR3: CASSQAPGLTGELFF. The CDR3, as DNA: TGCGCCAGCAGCCAAGCCCCGGGTCTAACCGGGGAGCTGTTTTTT.

The CDR3 loop reads CASSLGLAVSYNEQFF. In nucleotides, the CDR3 is TGTGCCAGCAGCTTAGGACTAGCGGTGTCCTACAATGAGCAGTTCTTC. The chain joins TRBV7-9 to TRBJ2-1, with 9 bases aligning to TRBD2. Unmatched junction bases numbered 2, after V lost 1 base and J lost 1 base. Germline assignment: CDR1 SEHNR and CDR2 FQNEAQ (reference sequence). The CDR3 totals 16 residues. The full variable domain, in which reference TRBV7-9 and TRBJ2-1 provide the parts outside the CDR3, is DTGVSQNPRHKITKRGQNVTFRCDPISEHNRLYWYRQTLGQGPEFLTYFQNEAQLEKSRLLSDRFSAERPKGSFSTLEIQRTEQGDSAMYLCASSLGLAVSYNEQFFGPGTRLTVL.

The table lists this clone with a few counts. J is TRBJ1-1 and V is TRBV19; D gene unclear. Trimming removed 1 base from V and 7 bases from J, with 7 bases in between. The CDR3 extends over 12 amino acids. Germline CDR1 and CDR2: LNHDA and SQIVND (reference sequence). In nucleotides, the CDR3 is TGTGCCAGTAGTATAGGAGGAATTGAAGCTTTCTTT. Its protein product is CASSIGGIEAFF.

This clone was found a few times. This chain joins TRBV5-6 and TRBJ1-2, with unresolved D. In germline, CDR1 is SGHDT, CDR2 YYEEEE. This CDR3 is built from 16 residues. V was shortened by 7 bases and J by 0 bases, with 19 bases between the two germline ends. The CDR3 spells CASAFGGTAPNYGYTF. CDR3 nucleotide sequence: TGTGCCAGCGCTTTTGGCGGAACCGCCCCTAACTATGGCTACACCTTC.

In its sample, this clone was seen a few times. The chain employs TRBV30 and TRBJ2-7, with TRBD2 matching over 10 bases. Germline loops: CDR1 GTSNPN, CDR2 SVGIG (reference sequence). The trim removed 3 bases at V and 6 bases at J, leaving 11 bases unmatched. This CDR3 comprises 15 residues. The CDR3 DNA reads TGTGCCTGGAGAGCAGCTGCTAGCGGGAGATTCGAGCAGTACTTC. Amino acid sequence: CAWRAAASGRFEQYF.